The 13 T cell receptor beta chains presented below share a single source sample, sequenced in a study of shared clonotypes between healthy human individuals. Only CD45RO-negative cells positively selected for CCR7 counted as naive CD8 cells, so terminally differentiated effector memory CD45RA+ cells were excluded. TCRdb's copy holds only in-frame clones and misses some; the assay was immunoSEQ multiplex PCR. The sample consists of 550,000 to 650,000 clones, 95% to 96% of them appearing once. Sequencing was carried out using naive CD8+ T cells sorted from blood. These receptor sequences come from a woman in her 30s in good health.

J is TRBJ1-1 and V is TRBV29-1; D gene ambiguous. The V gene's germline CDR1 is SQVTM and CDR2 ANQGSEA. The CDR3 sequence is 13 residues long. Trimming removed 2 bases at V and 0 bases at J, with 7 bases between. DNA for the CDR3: TGCAGCGTTGAATTCGGGCTGAACACTGAAGCTTTCTTT. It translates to CSVEFGLNTEAFF.

DNA for the CDR3: TGTGCCAGCAGTTTATCCCTTACAGGGAATGAGCAGTTCTTC. As protein: CASSLSLTGNEQFF. The rearrangement links TRBV27 to TRBJ2-1; perhaps TRBD1 as D (6 bases). The germline V gene has CDR1 MNHEY and CDR2 SMNVEV (reference sequence). The V and J ends lost 0 bases and 7 bases respectively, with 10 bases between them. The CDR3 is made up of 14 amino acids.

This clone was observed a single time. The CDR3 DNA reads TGTGCCAGCAGCATCTTGGGGGTAGCCCGCACCGGGGAGCTGTTTTTT. It is translated as CASSILGVARTGELFF. The V gene is TRBV7-9, the J gene TRBJ2-2, with D possibly being TRBD1 or TRBD2 (5 bases each). The CDR3 has 16 amino acids. Trimming took off 5 bases at V and 4 bases at J, with 17 bases between the two ends. Germline lookup yields CDR1 SEHNR and CDR2 FQNEAQ (reference sequence).

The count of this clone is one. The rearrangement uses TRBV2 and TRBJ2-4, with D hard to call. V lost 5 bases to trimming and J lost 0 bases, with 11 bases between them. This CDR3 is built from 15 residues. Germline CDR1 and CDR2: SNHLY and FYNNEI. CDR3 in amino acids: CASSFRPLAKNIQYF. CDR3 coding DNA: TGTGCCAGCAGTTTCCGACCCTTAGCCAAAAACATTCAGTACTTC.

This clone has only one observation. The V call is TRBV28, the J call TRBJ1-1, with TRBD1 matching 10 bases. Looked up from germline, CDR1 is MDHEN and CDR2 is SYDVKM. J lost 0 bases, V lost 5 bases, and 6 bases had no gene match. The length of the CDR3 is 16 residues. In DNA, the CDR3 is TGTGCCAGCAGTAGCGACAGGGGGCGATTGAACACTGAAGCTTTCTTT. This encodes CASSSDRGRLNTEAFF.

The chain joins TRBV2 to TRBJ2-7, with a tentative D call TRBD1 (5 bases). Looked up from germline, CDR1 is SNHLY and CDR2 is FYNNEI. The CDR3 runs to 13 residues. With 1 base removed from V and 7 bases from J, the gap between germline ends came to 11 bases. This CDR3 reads CASSEGGAREQYF. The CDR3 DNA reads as TGTGCCAGCAGTGAAGGGGGCGCCAGGGAGCAGTACTTC.

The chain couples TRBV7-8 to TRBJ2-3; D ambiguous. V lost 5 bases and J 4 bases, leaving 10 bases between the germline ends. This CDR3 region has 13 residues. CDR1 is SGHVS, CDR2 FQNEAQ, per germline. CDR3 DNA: TGTGCCAGCAGCCCCGAGATCGCAGATACGCAGTATTTT. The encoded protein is CASSPEIADTQYF.

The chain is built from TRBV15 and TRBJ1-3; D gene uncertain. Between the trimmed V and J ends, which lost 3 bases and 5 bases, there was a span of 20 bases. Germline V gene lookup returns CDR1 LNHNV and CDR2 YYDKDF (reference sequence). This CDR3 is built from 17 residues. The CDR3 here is CATSSGMSGISRNTIYF. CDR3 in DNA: TGTGCCACCAGCAGCGGAATGTCCGGGATATCCAGAAACACCATATATTTT. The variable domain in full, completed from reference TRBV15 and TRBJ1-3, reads DAMVIQNPRYQVTQFGKPVTLSCSQTLNHNVMYWYQQKSSQAPKLLFHYYDKDFNNEADTPDNFQSRRPNTSFCFLDIRSPGLGDTAMYLCATSSGMSGISRNTIYFGEGSWLTVV.

The CDR3 protein is CASKDRVRSPLHF. CDR3 nucleotide sequence: TGTGCCAGCAAGGACAGGGTTCGTTCACCCCTCCACTTT. This chain links TRBV6-5 with TRBJ1-6, with 8 bases fitting TRBD1. The CDR3 sequence is 13 residues long. From germline, CDR1 is MNHEY and CDR2 SVGAGI. The ends lost 7 bases at V and 9 bases at J; junction bases unmatched: 5.

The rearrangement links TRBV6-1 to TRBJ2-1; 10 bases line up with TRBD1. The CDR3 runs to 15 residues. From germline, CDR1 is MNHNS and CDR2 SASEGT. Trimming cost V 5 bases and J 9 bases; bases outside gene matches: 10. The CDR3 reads CASSSDRGRIFEQFF. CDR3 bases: TGTGCCAGCAGTTCAGACAGGGGGCGGATTTTTGAGCAGTTCTTC.

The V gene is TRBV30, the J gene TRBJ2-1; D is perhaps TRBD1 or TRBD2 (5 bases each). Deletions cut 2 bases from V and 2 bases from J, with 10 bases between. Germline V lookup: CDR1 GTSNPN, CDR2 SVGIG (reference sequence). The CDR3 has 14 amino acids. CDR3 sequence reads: CAWSLTGPYNEQFF. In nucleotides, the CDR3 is TGTGCCTGGAGTCTAACGGGGCCCTACAATGAGCAGTTCTTC.

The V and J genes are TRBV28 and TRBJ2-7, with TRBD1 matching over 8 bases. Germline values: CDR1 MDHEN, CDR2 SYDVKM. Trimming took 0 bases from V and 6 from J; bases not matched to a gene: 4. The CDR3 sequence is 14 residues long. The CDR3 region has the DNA TGTGCCAGCAGTTTATGGGACAGGGTGGGCGAGCAGTACTTC. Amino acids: CASSLWDRVGEQYF.

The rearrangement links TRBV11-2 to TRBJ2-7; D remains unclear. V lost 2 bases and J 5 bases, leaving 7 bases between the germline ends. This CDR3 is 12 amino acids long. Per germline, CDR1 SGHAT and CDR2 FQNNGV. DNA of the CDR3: TGTGCCAGCAGCTTAATAGTCCACGAGCAGTACTTC. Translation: CASSLIVHEQYF. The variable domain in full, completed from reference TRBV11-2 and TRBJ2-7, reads EAGVAQSPRYKIIEKRQSVAFWCNPISGHATLYWYQQILGQGPKLLIQFQNNGVVDDSQLPKDRFSAERLKGVDSTLKIQPAKLEDSAVYLCASSLIVHEQYFGPGTRLTVT.